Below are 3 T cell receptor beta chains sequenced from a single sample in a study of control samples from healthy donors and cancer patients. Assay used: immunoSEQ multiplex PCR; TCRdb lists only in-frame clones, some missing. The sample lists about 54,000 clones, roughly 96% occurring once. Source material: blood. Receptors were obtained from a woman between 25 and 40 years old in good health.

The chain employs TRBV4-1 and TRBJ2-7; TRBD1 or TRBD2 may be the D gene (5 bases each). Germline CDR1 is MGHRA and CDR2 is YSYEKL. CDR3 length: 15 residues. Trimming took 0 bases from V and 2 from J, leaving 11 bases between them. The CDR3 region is CASSQETGPPYEQYF. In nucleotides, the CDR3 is TGCGCCAGCAGCCAAGAAACGGGACCTCCCTACGAGCAGTACTTC.

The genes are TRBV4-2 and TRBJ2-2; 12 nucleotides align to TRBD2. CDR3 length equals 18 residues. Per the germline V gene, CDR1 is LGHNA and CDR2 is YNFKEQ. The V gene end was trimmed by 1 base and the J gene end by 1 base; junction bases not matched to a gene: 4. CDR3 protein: CASSQAGLAGLNTGELFF. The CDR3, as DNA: TGTGCCAGCAGCCAAGCTGGACTAGCGGGACTGAACACCGGGGAGCTGTTTTTT.

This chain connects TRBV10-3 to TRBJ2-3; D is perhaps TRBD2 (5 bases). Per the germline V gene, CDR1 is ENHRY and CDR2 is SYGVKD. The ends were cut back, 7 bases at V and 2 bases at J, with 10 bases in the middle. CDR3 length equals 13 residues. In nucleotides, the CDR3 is TGTGCCATCAACGAGGGAAACACAGATACGCAGTATTTT. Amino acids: CAINEGNTDTQYF.